This TCR beta chain was found in a study of cytomegalovirus exposure and HLA in healthy donors (dated 2017 in TCRdb). Concerning the study at large: An earlier analysis of approximately 640 of the donors reported more than 250 Gb of sequence data and roughly 100 million unique TCR beta sequences from approximately 180 million T cells. In a later genetic analysis, genome-wide SNP genotypes for 398 of the 666 donors were used, and that subset was treated as a discovery cohort. The T cell repertoires of several hundred subjects were profiled by immunosequencing and related to cytomegalovirus serostatus. Donor age, sex, ethnicity and CMV serostatus were compiled alongside the repertoire data. All discovery cohort repertoires had been generated on a single sequencing platform. The number of donors typed differed by locus, with 629-630 for A, B, C, DRB1 and DQB1, more than 500 for DQA1, 600 to 610 for DPA1, and over 400 for DPB1. High-throughput TCR immunosequencing, statistical association of individual TCRs with disease status, and machine learning were combined to predict cytomegalovirus infection status. To decide whether each TCR beta V gene segment behaved as functional or pseudogenic, an earlier analysis of some 570 of the donors relied on high-throughput TCR beta sequencing. A later analysis re-analyzed previously published TCR beta repertoires from about 730 donors and added high-resolution HLA genotyping to study TCR occurrence patterns. A separate validation cohort of about 110 different subjects was used in addition to the approximately 640-subject first cohort. Because of strong linkage in the cohort, five DR-DQ haplotypes were treated as single units for association and clustering. Of the 300 to 450 genotyped donors, 80% to 90% were placed in the genetic ancestry cluster associated with self-reported Caucasian donors. Across some 400 genotyped donors of the cohort, an average of approximately 240,000 unique TCR beta nucleotide sequences per donor were sequenced, and approximately 17% of those sequences were non-productive. An early release covering approximately 600 HLA-typed donors comprised 250 to 350 gigabases of sequencing data and around 86 million unique TCR sequences. The aim of the study was to test whether cataloging public T cell receptors could identify signatures of past pathogen exposure. In the later analysis, no new phenotypic data were used to find candidate immune exposures; instead, reliance was placed on TCR beta sequences and their occurrence across donors. HLA typing covered class I and class II loci at four-digit resolution. Beyond this particular receptor, the publication reports: In a later analysis, most CMV-associated TCR beta chains were found to appear HLA-restricted, with HLA associations seemingly driven largely by CMV exposure. A later analysis reported that several top co-occurrence clusters appeared linked to parvovirus B19, influenza, CMV and Epstein-Barr virus. Most TCR sequences were seen in very few donors, while some public TCRs were found in many individuals. A cluster of highly shared sequence variants was judged likely to be a technical artifact of the sequencing pipeline. Sequencing depth was assumed to be roughly uniform across donors in the presence/absence analyses, though that assumption may not hold. When HLA alleles, especially DR and DQ, strongly co-occurred, TCR associations were difficult to assign to individual alleles. A later analysis associated roughly 17,000 TCR beta sequences with specific HLA alleles at a false discovery rate of 0.05. A further reported finding was that TCR beta sequences accurately predicted the HLA-A and HLA-B alleles for most subjects in the first cohort. Immune exposure information for the cohort was limited to CMV serostatus. In the study, roughly 160 TCR beta chains were listed as associated with cytomegalovirus. Only TCR beta chains were sequenced in this cohort, and the absence of alpha or paired-chain data limited detectable features. Some IMGT-functional V segments, including TRBV6-2 and TRBV6-3, could not be told apart with the 87-base-pair reads, so those segments were excluded. In a later analysis, HLA-associated TCR beta chains showed more clonal expansion and lower generation probabilities than non-associated chains that were equally common. In both the original and validation cohorts, the classifier was reported to diagnose cytomegalovirus status with high specificity and sensitivity. Compared with the roughly 670-donor mean, donors in an Asian-associated ancestry cluster had fewer N-insertions in productive TCRs, according to a later genetic analysis. In a later analysis, TCR association rates were found to vary across HLA loci, with the most associated TCRs seen for DRB1 alleles and the fewest for HLA-C alleles. V-gene and J-gene trimming of TCR beta chains was associated with a missense DCLRE1C variant in a later genetic analysis, and the association was replicated in an independent cohort. Broadly in line with IMGT annotations, most TCR beta V segments showed up in productive rearrangements about 87% or about 30% of the time in an earlier analysis of around 600 of the donors. Correlated functional status among segregating V segments might be attributable to linkage disequilibrium, but an unknown experimental factor could not be ruled out. It was suggested by the authors that the approach could potentially be generalized to other disease states and immunological phenotypes. In vitro tests confirmed that three of the cytomegalovirus-associated TCR beta chains recognize cytomegalovirus antigens. The earlier analysis of 587 of the donors excluded around 17 rarely observed V segments, including chromosome 9 orphons, because counts were too low. Because some donors lacked HLA typing at each locus, the association tests relied only on the typed subset.

The cohort consisted of approximately 690 healthy bone marrow donors. Cohort members were all nominally healthy when sampled, although unrecorded immune exposures were likely present. The donor tested CMV seropositive, placing the donor among the 310 or so seropositive members of the cohort. Each donor provided a peripheral blood sample, and peripheral blood mononuclear cells were used for TCR beta sequencing. The Qiagen DNeasy Blood Extraction Kit was used to extract genomic DNA from the blood cell samples. Receptors were amplified or captured by the immunoSEQ multiplex PCR assay. A mixture of 60 forward primers for TCR Vbeta segments and 13 reverse primers for TCR Jbeta segments was used in the multiplex PCR. The CDR3 region of rearranged TCR beta genes was amplified from genomic DNA with a multiplex PCR assay. Amplified TCR beta libraries were sequenced as 87-base-pair reads on the Illumina HiSeq System. Regarding the original processing steps: Across the 600 to 700 repertoires, a later analysis counted approximately 83 million unique TCR beta chains, roughly 11 million of which were shared by at least two donors. A nearest-neighbor algorithm error-corrected the raw reads and collapsed the reads into unique sequences, merging closely related sequences to remove PCR and sequencing errors. Alignment of CDR3 sequences to IMGT reference sequences was used to assign V, D and J gene segments. For a sequence to be retained, a match of at least six nucleotides to both a V gene segment and a J gene segment was required. Rearrangements were called productive when the CDR3 lacked stop codons and stayed in frame with V and J; all others were non-productive. Following IMGT convention, CDR3 was defined as the stretch from the second conserved V-encoded cysteine to the conserved J-encoded phenylalanine. The earlier analysis of 587 of the donors excluded sequences that lacked an unambiguous match to a single V gene segment. An earlier analysis of several hundred of the donors called V segments functional above 56.7% productive rearrangements and segregating when the between-donor standard deviation exceeded 5%. A statistical classification framework was developed to diagnose cytomegalovirus status using the catalog of TCR beta chain sequences. In a later analysis, TCR nucleotide sequences were compared against IMGT/GENE-DB human TR gene sequences so that V and J genes could be assigned. A later analysis assigned CDR3 sequences and most-parsimonious VDJ recombination scenarios with the TCRdist pipeline. In a later analysis, every TCR beta chain was defined by the combination of its CDR3 amino acid sequence and its V-gene family, and reads without a unique V-gene family were dropped. A later analysis removed 500 to 650 highly shared, low-generation-probability nucleotide sequences to deal with suspected cross-contamination and a sequencing artifact. In a later analysis, a clonal expansion index was calculated for each public chain from normalized within-repertoire ranks of inferred template counts. Generation probabilities in a later analysis came from a VDJ recombination model fitted to out-of-frame rearrangements, and those results were checked against IGoR. Hypergeometric tests were used in a later analysis to score TCR-TCR, TCR-HLA and TCR-CMV co-occurrence, with a repertoire-size bias correction applied to the TCR pairs. To estimate false discovery rates, a later analysis permuted the HLA or CMV assignments 20 times. A later analysis grouped co-occurring TCRs with DBSCAN, adding TCRdist sequence similarity when clustering within HLA-allele-positive subsets. Co-occurrence clustering excluded repertoires with fewer than 30,000 or more than 120,000 public chains, plus five with anomalous nucleotide sharing. Sourced from immuneACCESS, this table was stored by TCRdb with only in-frame sequences that have V and J called. A share of the clones is absent; for the studies checked, an unresolved V gene accounts for under half, and the remainder has no known explanation. V and J calls plus clone size are reproduced from that table; the DNA served to infer D and trimming. In this sample the table shows around 38,000 clones, 66% of which occur a single time. Jointly, the top ten make up more than 15% of the sample.

V is clipped by 4 bases and J by 0 bases, and the sequence between their germline boundaries is 16 bases long. The CDR3, cysteine through phenylalanine, is 17 amino acids long. Of all the DNA, just the CDR3 is kept, 51 bases in frame from base 1. Sequences SGDLS (CDR1) and YYNGEE (CDR2) are obtained from the germline V gene. In regard to this clone: Its recognized antigen is unknown. Per-nucleotide qualities are absent, and no much larger clonotype sits a single base away.

The sequence is built from TRBV9 and TRBJ2-2; the D region possibly corresponds to TRBD1 (6 bases align). This clonotype was obtained from a man aged 50-59 years in good health and CMV-seropositive. Sequenced sample: PBMCs. In nucleotide form, the sequence is TGTGCCAGCAGCTTCAACCCGGGACATCCGAACACCGGGGAGCTGTTTTTT. Translated, it gives CASSFNPGHPNTGELFF.